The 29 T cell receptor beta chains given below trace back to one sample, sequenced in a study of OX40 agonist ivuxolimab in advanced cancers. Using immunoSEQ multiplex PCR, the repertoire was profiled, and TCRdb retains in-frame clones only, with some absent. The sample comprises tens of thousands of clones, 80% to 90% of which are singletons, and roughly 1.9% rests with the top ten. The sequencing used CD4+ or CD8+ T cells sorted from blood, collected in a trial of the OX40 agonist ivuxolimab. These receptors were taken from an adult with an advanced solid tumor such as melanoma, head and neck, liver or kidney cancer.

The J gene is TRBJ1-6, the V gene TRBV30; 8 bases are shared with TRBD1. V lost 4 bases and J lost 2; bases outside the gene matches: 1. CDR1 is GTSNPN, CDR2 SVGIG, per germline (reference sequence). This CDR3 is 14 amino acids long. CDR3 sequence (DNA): TGTGCCTGGACAGGGGGCGCCTATAATTCACCCCTCCACTTT. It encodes CAWTGGAYNSPLHF.

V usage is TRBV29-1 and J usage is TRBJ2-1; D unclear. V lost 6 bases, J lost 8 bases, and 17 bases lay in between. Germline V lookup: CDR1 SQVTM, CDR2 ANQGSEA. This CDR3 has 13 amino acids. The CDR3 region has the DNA TGCAGCGTCTCCAAAACCAGCCTCTATGAGCAGTTCTTC. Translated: CSVSKTSLYEQFF.

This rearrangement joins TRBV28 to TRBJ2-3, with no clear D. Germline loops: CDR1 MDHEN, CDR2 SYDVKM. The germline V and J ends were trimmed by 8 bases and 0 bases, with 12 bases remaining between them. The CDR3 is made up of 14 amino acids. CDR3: CASSGLGSTDTQYF. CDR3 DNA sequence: TGTGCCAGCTCTGGGCTCGGGAGCACAGATACGCAGTATTTT.

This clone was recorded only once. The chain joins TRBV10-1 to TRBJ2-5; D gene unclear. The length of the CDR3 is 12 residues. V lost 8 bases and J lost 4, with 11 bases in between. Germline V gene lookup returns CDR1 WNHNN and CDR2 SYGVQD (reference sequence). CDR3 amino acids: CASGDSLETQYF. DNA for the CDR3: TGCGCCAGCGGAGATTCCTTAGAGACCCAGTACTTC.

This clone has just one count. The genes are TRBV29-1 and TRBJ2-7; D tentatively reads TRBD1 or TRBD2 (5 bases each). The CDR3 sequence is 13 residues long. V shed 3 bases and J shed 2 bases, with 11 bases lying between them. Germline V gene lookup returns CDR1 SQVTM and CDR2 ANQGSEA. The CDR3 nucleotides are TGCAGCGTTGAGGGACCTGGCCCCTACGAGCAGTACTTC. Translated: CSVEGPGPYEQYF.

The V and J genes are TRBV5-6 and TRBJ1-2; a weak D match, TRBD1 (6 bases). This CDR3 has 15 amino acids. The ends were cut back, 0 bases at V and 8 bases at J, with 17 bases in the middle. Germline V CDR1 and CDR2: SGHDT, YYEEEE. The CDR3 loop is CASSLAAGAGRGYTF. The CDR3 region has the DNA TGTGCCAGCAGCTTGGCAGCGGGGGCAGGAAGAGGCTACACCTTC. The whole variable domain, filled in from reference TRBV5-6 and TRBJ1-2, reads DAGVTQSPTHLIKTRGQQVTLRCSPKSGHDTVSWYQQALGQGPQFIFQYYEEEERQRGNFPDRFSGHQFPNYSSELNVNALLLGDSALYLCASSLAAGAGRGYTFGSGTRLTVV.

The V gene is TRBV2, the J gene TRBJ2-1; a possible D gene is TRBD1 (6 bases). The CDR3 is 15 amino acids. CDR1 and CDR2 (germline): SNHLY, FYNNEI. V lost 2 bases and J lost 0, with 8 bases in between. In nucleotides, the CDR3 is TGTGCCAGCAGTGAAAGGGGGAACTCCTACAATGAGCAGTTCTTC. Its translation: CASSERGNSYNEQFF.

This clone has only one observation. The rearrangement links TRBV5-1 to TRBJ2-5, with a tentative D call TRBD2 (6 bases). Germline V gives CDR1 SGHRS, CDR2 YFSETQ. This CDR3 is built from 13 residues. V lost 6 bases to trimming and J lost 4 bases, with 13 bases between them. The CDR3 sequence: CASTRGGAETQYF. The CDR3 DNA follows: TGCGCCAGCACTAGAGGCGGGGCAGAGACCCAGTACTTC.

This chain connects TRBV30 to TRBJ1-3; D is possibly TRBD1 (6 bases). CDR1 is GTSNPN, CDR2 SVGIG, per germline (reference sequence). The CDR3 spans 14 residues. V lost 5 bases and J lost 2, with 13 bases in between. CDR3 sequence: CAWGRGATGNTIYF. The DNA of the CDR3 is TGTGCCTGGGGCCGGGGGGCCACTGGAAACACCATATATTTT. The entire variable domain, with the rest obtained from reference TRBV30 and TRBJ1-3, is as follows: SQTIHQWPATLVQPVGSPLSLECTVEGTSNPNLYWYRQAAGRGLQLLFYSVGIGQISSEVPQNLSASRPQDRQFILSSKKLLLSDSGFYLCAWGRGATGNTIYFGEGSWLTVV.

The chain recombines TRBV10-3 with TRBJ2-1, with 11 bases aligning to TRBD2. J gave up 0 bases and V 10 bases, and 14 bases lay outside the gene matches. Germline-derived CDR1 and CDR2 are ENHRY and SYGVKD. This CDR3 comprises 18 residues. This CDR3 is CATSGGTSGSSSYNEQFF. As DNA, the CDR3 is TGTGCCACCTCCGGGGGGACTAGCGGATCGAGCTCCTACAATGAGCAGTTCTTC.

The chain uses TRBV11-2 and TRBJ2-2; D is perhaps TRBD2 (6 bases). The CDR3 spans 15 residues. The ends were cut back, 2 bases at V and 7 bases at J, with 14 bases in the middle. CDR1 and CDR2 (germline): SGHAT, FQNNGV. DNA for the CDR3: TGTGCCAGCAGCTTAATAGGAGGGTCTGTCGGGGAGCTGTTTTTT. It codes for CASSLIGGSVGELFF.

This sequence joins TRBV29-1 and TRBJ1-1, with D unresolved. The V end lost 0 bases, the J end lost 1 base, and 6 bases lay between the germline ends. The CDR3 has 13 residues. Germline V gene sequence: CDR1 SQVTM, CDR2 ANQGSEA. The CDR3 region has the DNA TGCAGCGTTGAAGAAAACACGAACACTGAAGCTTTCTTT. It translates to CSVEENTNTEAFF.

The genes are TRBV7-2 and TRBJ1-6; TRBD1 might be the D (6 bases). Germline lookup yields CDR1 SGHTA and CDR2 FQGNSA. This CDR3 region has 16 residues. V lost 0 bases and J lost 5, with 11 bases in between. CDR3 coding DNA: TGTGCCAGCAGCTTAGCGCTAGGGGGTAATAATTCACCCCTCCACTTT. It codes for CASSLALGGNNSPLHF.

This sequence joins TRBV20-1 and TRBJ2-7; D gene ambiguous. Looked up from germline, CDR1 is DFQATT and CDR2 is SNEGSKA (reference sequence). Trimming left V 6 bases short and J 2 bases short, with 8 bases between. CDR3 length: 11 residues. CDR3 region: CSAQGPYEQYF. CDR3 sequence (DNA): TGCAGTGCCCAAGGCCCCTACGAGCAGTACTTC.

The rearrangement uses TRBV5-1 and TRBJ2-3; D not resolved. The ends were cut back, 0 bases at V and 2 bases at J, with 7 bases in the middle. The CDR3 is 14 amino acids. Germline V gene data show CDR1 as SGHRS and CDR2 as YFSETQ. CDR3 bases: TGCGCCAGCAGCTTGGAAGGGCCCACAGATACGCAGTATTTT. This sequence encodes CASSLEGPTDTQYF.

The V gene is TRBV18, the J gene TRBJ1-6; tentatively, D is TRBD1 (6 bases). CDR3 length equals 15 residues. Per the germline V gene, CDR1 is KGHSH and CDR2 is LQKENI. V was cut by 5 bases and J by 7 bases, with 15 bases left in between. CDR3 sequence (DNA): TGTGCCAGCTCATTACAGGGAGTAGGCAATTCACCCCTCCACTTT. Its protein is CASSLQGVGNSPLHF.

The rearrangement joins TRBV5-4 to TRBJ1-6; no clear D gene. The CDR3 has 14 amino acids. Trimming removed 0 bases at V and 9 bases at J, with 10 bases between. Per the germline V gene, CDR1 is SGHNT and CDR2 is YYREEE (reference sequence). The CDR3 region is CASSLDQAASPLHF. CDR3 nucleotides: TGTGCCAGCAGCTTGGATCAGGCGGCTTCACCCCTCCACTTT. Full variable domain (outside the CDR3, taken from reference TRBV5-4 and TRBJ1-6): ETGVTQSPTHLIKTRGQQVTLRCSSQSGHNTVSWYQQALGQGPQFIFQYYREEENGRGNFPPRFSGLQFPNYSSELNVNALELDDSALYLCASSLDQAASPLHFGNGTRLTVT.

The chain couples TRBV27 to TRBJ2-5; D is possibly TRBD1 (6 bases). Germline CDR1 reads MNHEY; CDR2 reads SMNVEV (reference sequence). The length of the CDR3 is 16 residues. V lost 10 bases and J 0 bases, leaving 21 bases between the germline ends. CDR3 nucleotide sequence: TGTGCCACCGCGACAGGCTCCCAAGGCTACCAAGAGACCCAGTACTTC. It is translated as CATATGSQGYQETQYF.

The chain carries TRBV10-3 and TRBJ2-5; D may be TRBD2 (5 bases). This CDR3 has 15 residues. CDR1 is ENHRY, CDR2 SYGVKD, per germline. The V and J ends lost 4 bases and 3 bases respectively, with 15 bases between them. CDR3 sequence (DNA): TGTGCCATCAGTGCCTCGGGCGGGTACGAAGAGACCCAGTACTTC. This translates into CAISASGGYEETQYF.

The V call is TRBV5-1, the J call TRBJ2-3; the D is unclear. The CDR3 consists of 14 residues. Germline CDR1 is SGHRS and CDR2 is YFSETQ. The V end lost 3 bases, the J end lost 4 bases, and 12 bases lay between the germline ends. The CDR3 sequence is CASSSRPAPDTQYF. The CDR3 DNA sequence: TGCGCCAGCAGCTCTCGTCCGGCCCCAGATACGCAGTATTTT.

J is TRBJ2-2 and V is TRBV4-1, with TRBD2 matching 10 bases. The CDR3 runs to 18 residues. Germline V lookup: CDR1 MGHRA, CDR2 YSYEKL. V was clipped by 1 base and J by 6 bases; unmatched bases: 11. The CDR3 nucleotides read TGCGCCAGCAGCCAAGTTCTAGCGGGAGATTTAGGGGCCGGGGAGCTGTTTTTT. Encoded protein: CASSQVLAGDLGAGELFF.

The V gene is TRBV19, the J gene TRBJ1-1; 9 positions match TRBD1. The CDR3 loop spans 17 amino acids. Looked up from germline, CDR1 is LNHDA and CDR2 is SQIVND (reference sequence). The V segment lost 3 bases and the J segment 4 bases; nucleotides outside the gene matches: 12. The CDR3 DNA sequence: TGTGCCAGTAGTATGCCCCATGGGACAGGGACGATCACTGAAGCTTTCTTT. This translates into CASSMPHGTGTITEAFF.

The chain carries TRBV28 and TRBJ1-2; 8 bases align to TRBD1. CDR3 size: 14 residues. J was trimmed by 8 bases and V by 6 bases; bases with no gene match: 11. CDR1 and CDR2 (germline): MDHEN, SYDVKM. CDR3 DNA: TGTGCCAGCAGGCCAAGGACAGGGTCAAGAGGCTACACCTTC. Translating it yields CASRPRTGSRGYTF.

CDR3 sequence reads: CASSDLPGIHGYTF. CDR3 nucleotides: TGTGCCAGCAGTGACCTCCCTGGGATTCATGGCTACACCTTC. The rearrangement joins TRBV6-5 to TRBJ1-2; D gene uncertain. In germline, CDR1 is MNHEY, CDR2 SVGAGI. This CDR3 has 14 amino acids. V was trimmed by 5 bases and J by 6 bases, leaving 16 bases between them.

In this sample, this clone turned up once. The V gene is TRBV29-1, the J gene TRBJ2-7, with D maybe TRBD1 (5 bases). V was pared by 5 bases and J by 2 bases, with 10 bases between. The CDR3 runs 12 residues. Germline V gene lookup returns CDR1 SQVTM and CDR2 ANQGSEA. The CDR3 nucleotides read TGCAGCGTTATGACAGTCGCCTACGAGCAGTACTTC. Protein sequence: CSVMTVAYEQYF.

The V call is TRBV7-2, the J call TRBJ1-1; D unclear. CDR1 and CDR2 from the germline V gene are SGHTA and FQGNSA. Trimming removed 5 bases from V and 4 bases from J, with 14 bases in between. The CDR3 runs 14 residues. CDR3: CASSEPFGITEAFF. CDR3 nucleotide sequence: TGTGCCAGCAGCGAGCCGTTCGGGATCACTGAAGCTTTCTTT.

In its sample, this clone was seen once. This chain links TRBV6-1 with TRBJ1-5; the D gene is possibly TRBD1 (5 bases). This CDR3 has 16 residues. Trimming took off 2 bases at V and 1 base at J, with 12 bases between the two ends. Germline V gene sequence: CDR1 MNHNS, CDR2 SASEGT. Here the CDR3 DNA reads TGTGCCAGCAGTGAAAGTGGGGGTCGCAGCAATCAGCCCCAGCATTTT. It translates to CASSESGGRSNQPQHF.

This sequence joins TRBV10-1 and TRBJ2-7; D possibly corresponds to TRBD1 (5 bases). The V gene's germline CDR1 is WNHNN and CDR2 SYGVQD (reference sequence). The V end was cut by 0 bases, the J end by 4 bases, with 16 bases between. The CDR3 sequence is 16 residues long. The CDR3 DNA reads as TGCGCCAGCAGTGAGTCTGGGGCAGGGTGGCAGTACGAGCAGTACTTC. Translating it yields CASSESGAGWQYEQYF.

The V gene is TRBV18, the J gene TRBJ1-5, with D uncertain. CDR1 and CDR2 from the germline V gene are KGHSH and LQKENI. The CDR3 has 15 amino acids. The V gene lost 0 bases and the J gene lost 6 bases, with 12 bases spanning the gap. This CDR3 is CASSPPFMSAQPQHF. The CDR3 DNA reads TGTGCCAGCTCACCACCGTTTATGTCCGCTCAGCCCCAGCATTTT.